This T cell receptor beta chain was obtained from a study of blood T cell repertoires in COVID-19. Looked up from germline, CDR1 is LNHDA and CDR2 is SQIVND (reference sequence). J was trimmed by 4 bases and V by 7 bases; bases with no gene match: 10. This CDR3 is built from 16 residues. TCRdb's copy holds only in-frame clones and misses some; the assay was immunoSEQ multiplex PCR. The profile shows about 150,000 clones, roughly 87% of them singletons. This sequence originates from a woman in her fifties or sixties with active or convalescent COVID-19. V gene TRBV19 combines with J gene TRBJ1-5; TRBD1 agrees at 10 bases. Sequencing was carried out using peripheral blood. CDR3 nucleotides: TGTGCCAGTACTCCCCTGGAGGGACAGGGGAATCAGCCCCAGCATTTT. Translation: CASTPLEGQGNQPQHF.